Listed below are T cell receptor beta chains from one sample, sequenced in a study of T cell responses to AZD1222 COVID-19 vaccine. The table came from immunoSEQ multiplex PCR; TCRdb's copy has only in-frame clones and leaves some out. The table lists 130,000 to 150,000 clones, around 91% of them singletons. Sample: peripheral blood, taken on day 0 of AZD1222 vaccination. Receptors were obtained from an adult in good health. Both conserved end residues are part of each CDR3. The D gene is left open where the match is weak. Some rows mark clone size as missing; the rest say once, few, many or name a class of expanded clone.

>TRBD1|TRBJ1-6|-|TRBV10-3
TGTGCCATTTCTGGGGACAGGGTGAGTTCACCCCTCCACTTT
CAISGDRVSSPLHF
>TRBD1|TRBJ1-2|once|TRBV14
TGTGCCAGCAGCCAAGTAGGCGTGGGGACAGCTTATGGCTACACCTTC
CASSQVGVGTAYGYTF
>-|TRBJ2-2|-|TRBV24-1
TGTGCCACCAGTTCCACTAGCACCGGGGAGCTGTTTTTT
CATSSTSTGELFF
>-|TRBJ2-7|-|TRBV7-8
TGTGCCAGCAGGGAAGTGTATTCCTACGAGCAGTACTTC
CASREVYSYEQYF
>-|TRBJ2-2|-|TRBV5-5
TGTGCCAGCAGCTTGGATCTCGGGGAGCTGTTTTTT
CASSLDLGELFF
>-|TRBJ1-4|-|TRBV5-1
TGCGCCAGCAGCACCGAAGGGGCTAGTGAAAAACTGTTTTTT
CASSTEGASEKLFF
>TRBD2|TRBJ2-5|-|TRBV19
TGTGCCAGTAGGAGGACTAGCGGGGGTAAAGAGACCCAGTACTTC
CASRRTSGGKETQYF
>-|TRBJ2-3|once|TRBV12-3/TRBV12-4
TGTGCCAGCAGGCCTAGCACAGATACGCAGTATTTT
CASRPSTDTQYF
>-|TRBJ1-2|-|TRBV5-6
TGTGCCAGCAGCTTGGCAGGGGCCCTAACTAACTATGGCTACACCTTC
CASSLAGALTNYGYTF
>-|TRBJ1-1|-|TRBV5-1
TGCGCCAGCAGCTCGGGTATAGGGTTGCCTGAAGCTTTCTTT
CASSSGIGLPEAFF
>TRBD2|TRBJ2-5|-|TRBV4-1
TGCGCCAGCAACTGGGGACTAGCCGAGGAGACCCAGTACTTC
CASNWGLAEETQYF
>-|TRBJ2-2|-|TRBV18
TGTGCCAGCTCCCGGGACGGCGCCATGACCGGGGAGCTGTTTTTT
CASSRDGAMTGELFF
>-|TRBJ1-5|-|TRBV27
TGTGCCAGCAGTTTCCGTGGATTCAATCAGCCCCAGCATTTT
CASSFRGFNQPQHF
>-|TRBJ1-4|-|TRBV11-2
TGTGCCAGCAGCTTAGACCCTGGGGTCGGAAAACTGTTTTTT
CASSLDPGVGKLFF
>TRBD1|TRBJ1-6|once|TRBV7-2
TGTGCCAGCAGCTTAAGGGACAGGCCAGGCTCACCCCTCCACTTT
CASSLRDRPGSPLHF
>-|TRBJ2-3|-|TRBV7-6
TGTGCCAGCAGCTTAGCGGGGACCTCCACAGATACGCAGTATTTT
CASSLAGTSTDTQYF